This TCR beta chain was captured in a study of blood T cell repertoires in COVID-19. Germline trimming cut 5 bases from V and 5 bases from J; bases unmatched to any gene: 8. CDR1 and CDR2 from the germline V gene are SGHTA and FQGNSA. The CDR3 sequence is 14 residues long. In the original analysis: Estimation of nucleated cell counts was performed using reference gene primer amplification. The protocol was immunoSEQ multiplex PCR, while the TCRdb copy is restricted to in-frame clones and leaves out a portion. D and trimming were read from the DNA, whereas the V and J calls and clone size are those reported in that table. The table lists tens of thousands of clones, around 80% of them singletons. This clone was counted only a few times.

The specimen was peripheral blood. This chain uses TRBV7-2 with TRBJ1-1; 7 nucleotides align to TRBD1. The sequence derives from a woman aged 60-75 years with acute or convalescent COVID-19. CDR3 amino acids: CASSKQGRGTEAFF. In DNA form, the CDR3 reads TGTGCCAGCAGCAAACAGGGGCGGGGAACTGAAGCTTTCTTT.